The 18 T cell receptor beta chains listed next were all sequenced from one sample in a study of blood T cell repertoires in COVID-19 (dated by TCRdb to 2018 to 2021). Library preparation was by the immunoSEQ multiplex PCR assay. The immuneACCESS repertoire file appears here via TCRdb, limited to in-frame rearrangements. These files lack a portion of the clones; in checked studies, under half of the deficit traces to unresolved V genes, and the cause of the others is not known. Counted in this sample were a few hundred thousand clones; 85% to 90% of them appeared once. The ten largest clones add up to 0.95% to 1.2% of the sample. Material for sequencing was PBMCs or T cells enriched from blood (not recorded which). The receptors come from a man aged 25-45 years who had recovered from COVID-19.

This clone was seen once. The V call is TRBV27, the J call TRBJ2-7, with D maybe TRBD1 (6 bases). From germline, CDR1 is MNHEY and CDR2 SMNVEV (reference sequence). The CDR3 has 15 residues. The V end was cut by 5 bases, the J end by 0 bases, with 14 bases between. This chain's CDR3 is CASSADRPSSYEQYF. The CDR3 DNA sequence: TGTGCCAGCAGTGCCGACAGGCCAAGCTCCTACGAGCAGTACTTC.

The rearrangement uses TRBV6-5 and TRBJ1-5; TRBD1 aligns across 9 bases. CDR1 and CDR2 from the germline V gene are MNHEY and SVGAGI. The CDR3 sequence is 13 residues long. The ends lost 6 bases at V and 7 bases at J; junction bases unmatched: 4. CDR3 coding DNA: TGTGCCAGCAGGGACAGGGGAATCCAGCCCCAGCATTTT. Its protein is CASRDRGIQPQHF.

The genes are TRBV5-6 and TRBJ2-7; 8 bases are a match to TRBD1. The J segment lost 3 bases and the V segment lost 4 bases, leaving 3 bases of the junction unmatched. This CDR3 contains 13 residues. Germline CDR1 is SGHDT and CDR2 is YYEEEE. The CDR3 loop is CASSAGTGYEQYF. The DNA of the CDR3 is TGTGCCAGCAGCGCCGGGACAGGCTACGAGCAGTACTTC.

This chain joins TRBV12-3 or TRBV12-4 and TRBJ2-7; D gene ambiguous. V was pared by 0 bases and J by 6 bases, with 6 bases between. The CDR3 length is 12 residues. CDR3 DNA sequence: TGTGCCAGCAGTTTAGCGCGTGTCGAGCAGTACTTC. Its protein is CASSLARVEQYF.

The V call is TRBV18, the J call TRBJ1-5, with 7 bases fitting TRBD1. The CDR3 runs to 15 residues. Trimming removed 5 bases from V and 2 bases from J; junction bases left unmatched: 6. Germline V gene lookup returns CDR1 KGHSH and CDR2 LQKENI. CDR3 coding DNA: TGTGCCAGCTCAAAAACAGGGGTTGGCAATCAGCCCCAGCATTTT. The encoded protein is CASSKTGVGNQPQHF.

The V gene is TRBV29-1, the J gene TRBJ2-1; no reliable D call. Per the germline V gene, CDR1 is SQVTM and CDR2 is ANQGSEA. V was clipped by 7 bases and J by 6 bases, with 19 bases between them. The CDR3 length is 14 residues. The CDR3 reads CSEIQPETVNEQFF. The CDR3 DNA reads TGCAGCGAAATACAGCCTGAAACCGTCAATGAGCAGTTCTTC.

The CDR3 coding sequence is TGTGCCAGCTCACCACTAGGGGTCAATTCACCCCTCCACTTT. It translates to CASSPLGVNSPLHF. The gene calls are TRBV18 and TRBJ1-6; perhaps TRBD1 as D (5 bases). This CDR3 contains 14 residues. V lost 1 base and J 7 bases, leaving 8 bases between the germline ends. Germline V lookup: CDR1 KGHSH, CDR2 LQKENI.

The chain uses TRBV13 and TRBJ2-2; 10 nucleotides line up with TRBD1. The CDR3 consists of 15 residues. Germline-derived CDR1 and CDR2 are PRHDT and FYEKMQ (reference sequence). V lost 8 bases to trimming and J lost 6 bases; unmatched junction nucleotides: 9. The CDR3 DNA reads TGTGCCAGCGCCCCGGGGACAGGGGCCCCCGGGGAGCTGTTTTTT. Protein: CASAPGTGAPGELFF. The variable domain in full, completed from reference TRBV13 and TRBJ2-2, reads AAGVIQSPRHLIKEKRETATLKCYPIPRHDTVYWYQQGPGQDPQFLISFYEKMQSDKGSIPDRFSAQQFSDYHSELNMSSLELGDSALYFCASAPGTGAPGELFFGEGSRLTVL.

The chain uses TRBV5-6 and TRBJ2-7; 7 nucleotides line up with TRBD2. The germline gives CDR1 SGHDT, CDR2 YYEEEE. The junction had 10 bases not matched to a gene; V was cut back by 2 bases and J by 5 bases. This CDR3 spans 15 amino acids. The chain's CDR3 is CASSFGASGVDEQYF. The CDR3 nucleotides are TGTGCCAGCAGCTTCGGGGCTAGCGGAGTTGACGAGCAGTACTTC.

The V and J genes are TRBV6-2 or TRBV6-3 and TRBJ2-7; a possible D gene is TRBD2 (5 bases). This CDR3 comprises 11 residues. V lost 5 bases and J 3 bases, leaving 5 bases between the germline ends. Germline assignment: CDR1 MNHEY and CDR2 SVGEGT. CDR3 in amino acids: CASSTSYEQYF. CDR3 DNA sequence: TGTGCCAGCAGTACTAGCTACGAGCAGTACTTC.

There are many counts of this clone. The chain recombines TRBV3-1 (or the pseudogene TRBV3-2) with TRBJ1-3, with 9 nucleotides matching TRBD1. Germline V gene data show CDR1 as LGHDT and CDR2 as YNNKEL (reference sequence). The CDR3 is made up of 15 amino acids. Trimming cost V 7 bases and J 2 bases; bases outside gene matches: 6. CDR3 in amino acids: CASTTQGATGNTIYF. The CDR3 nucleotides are TGTGCCAGCACCACACAGGGGGCGACTGGAAACACCATATATTTT.

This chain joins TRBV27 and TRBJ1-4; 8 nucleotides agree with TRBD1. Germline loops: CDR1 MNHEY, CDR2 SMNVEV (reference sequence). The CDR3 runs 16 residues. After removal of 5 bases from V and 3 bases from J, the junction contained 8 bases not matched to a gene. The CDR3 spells CASSPNQGASNEKLFF. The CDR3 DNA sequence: TGTGCCAGCAGTCCAAACCAGGGGGCTTCTAATGAAAAACTGTTTTTT.

The CDR3 DNA reads TGTGCCAGCAGCCGGGGACTCAGCACAGATACGCAGTATTTT. Its protein is CASSRGLSTDTQYF. The chain uses TRBV11-3 and TRBJ2-3; weak D call: TRBD2 (6 bases). The CDR3 spans 14 residues. The ends were cut back, 5 bases at V and 0 bases at J, with 9 bases in the middle. Looked up from germline, CDR1 is SGHNT and CDR2 is YENEEA.

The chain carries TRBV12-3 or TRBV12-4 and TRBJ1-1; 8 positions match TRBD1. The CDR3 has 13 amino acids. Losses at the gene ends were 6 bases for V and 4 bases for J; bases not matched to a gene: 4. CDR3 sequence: CASSRTGSTEAFF. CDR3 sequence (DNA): TGTGCCAGCAGCAGGACAGGGAGCACTGAAGCTTTCTTT.

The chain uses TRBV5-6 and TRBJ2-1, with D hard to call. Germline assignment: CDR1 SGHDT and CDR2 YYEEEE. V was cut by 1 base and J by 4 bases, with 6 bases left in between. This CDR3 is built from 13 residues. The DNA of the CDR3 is TGTGCCAGCAGCTTGATCAGTTACAATGAGCAGTTCTTC. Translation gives CASSLISYNEQFF.

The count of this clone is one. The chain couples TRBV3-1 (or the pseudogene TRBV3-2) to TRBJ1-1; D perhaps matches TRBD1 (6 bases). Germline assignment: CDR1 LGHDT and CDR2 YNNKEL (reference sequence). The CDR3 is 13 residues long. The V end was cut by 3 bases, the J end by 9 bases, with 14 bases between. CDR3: CASSHAGTMQAFF. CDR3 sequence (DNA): TGTGCCAGCAGCCATGCCGGGACAATGCAAGCTTTCTTT.

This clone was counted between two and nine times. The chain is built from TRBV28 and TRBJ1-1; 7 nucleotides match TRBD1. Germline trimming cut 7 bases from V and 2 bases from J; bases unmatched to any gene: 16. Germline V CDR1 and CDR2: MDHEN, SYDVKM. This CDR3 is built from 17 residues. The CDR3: CASMTEGAGRDNTEAFF. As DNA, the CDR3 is TGTGCCAGCATGACGGAGGGGGCAGGCCGCGACAACACTGAAGCTTTCTTT.

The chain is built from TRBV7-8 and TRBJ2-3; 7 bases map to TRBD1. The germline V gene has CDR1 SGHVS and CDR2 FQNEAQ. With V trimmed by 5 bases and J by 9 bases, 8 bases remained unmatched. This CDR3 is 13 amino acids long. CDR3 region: CASSRARDSTQYF. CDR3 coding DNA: TGTGCCAGCAGCCGAGCCCGGGACAGCACGCAGTATTTT.